This is a list of T cell receptor beta chains from one sample in a study of cytomegalovirus exposure and HLA in healthy donors. Clones were sequenced by immunoSEQ multiplex PCR, and TCRdb holds only the in-frame ones, with some missing. Among some 200,000 clones, roughly 13% were seen once, and the ten largest hold about 7.8%. The sequenced sample was PBMCs. The receptors here all came from a man aged 45-65 years in good health and CMV-seropositive. Each CDR3 is given without its conserved first and last residue.

ASSPRGGGFDTEAF	TRBV7-9	TRBJ1-1
ASSLAGNYGYT	TRBV7-2	TRBJ1-2
ASSEYGQLNTEAF	TRBV6-1	TRBJ1-1
ASSPGTGITEAF	TRBV18	TRBJ1-1
ASSFTSDTQY	TRBV7-8	TRBJ2-3
ASSVLPGLGNSPLH	TRBV11-3	TRBJ1-6
ASSTRLQELNTEAF	TRBV19	TRBJ1-1
ASSENGVKAF	TRBV2	TRBJ1-1
ATSPGTQNLDTQY	TRBV15	TRBJ2-3
ASSLARLGHEQF	TRBV7-6	TRBJ2-1
ASSTPAGGGSYNEQF	TRBV7-2	TRBJ2-1
ASSLDNRGSDNEQF	TRBV11-3	TRBJ2-1
AGSPRETGVSYNSPLH	TRBV5-6	TRBJ1-6
SAGQGPLNEQF	TRBV29-1	TRBJ2-1
ASSVGTDQETQY	TRBV9	TRBJ2-5
ASTRDRVTGELF	TRBV19	TRBJ2-2
ATKTRGQMNTEAF	TRBV19	TRBJ1-1
ASRGTTGFQPQH	TRBV6-1	TRBJ1-5
ASSSLGGANEKLF	TRBV7-9	TRBJ1-4
ASSLVQGTEAF	TRBV11-2	TRBJ1-1
ASSAGGTYYGYT	TRBV28	TRBJ1-2
ASSYGPAPGGIQY	TRBV6-5	TRBJ2-4
ASSFPWGAQETQY	TRBV7-9	TRBJ2-5
ASSFGNNYGYT	TRBV28	TRBJ1-2
ASREGKRKLF	TRBV2	TRBJ1-4
ASSQGSEHTQY	TRBV28	TRBJ2-3
ASSPLHRADEKLF	TRBV18	TRBJ1-4
AWAYGGVAGELF	TRBV30	TRBJ2-2
ASRTSGDTGELF	TRBV6-4	TRBJ2-2
ASSPTDRAGNTIY	TRBV4-2	TRBJ1-3
ASSGDRVNTEAF	TRBV5-1	TRBJ1-1
ASSVVPGQALGNEKLF	TRBV9	TRBJ1-4
ASSYRGDQPQH	TRBV7-2	TRBJ1-5
ASSRQGHNEKLF	TRBV27	TRBJ1-4
ASREADYGYT	TRBV28	TRBJ1-2
ASSFDRSNQPQH	TRBV6-5	TRBJ1-5
ASSLEGQEQETQY	TRBV7-9	TRBJ2-5
ASSPSGGQGNTEAF	TRBV10-2	TRBJ1-1
ASSPRAAGGYT	TRBV6-6	TRBJ1-2
ASSSVAGGAPYNEQF	TRBV5-4	TRBJ2-1
ASSWGQGNTGELF	TRBV5-4	TRBJ2-2